This T cell receptor (beta chain) was sequenced in a study of cytomegalovirus exposure and HLA in healthy donors. Study-level information: HLA-typed donors were the source of tens of millions of unique TCRs, which an early data release held.

The length of the CDR3 is 13 residues. V was trimmed by 0 bases and J by 5 bases, leaving 8 bases between them. Germline CDR1 reads SGHDT; CDR2 reads YYEEEE. General study results and limits: Usually a TCR sequence was rare, but some public TCRs were found in many donors. What a later analysis showed was that several of the most significant clusters appeared linked to common viral pathogens. Most likely, a cluster of highly shared sequence variants arose as a sequencing artifact.

A multiplex PCR was run with 60 Vbeta primers and 13 Jbeta primers. Using immunoSEQ multiplex PCR, the repertoire was profiled, and TCRdb retains in-frame clones only, with some absent. The sample lists around 150,000 clones; around 72% were seen once. In the case of this clone: Its antigen remains unidentified.

This TCR came from a man over 45 in good health and CMV-seronegative. The chain is built from TRBV5-6 and TRBJ1-2, with a possible D match to TRBD1 (5 bases). Sequencing was done on a sample of PBMCs. Here the CDR3 DNA reads TGTGCCAGCAGCTTGGAACAGGTGTATGGCTACACCTTC. It is translated as CASSLEQVYGYTF.